This is a list of T cell receptor beta chains from one sample in a study of blood T cells in healthy people across ages. TCRdb called the 5' RACE reads again in MiXCR, with one record for every CDR3 protein. Of roughly 1.5 million distinct CDR3 sequences listed, approximately 43% are singletons. The source material was blood. These TCRs come from a woman between 18 and 29 years old in good health. The CDR3 runs from the conserved cysteine through the conserved F or W. The order of the fields is V gene, clone size, D gene, J gene, CDR3 DNA, CDR3 protein. D genes are given only for firm matches. The size entry is marked missing in some rows and otherwise reads once, few, many or a size class.

>TRBV21-1|once|.|TRBJ1-5
TGTGCCTGCCAGCAAATGGCCAGGGTAATAGGGCCCCAGCATTTT
CACQQMARVIGPQHF
>TRBV20-1|.|TRBD2|TRBJ2-5
TGCAGTGCGGGGACTAGCGCCCTTCGGGGGACCCAGTACTTC
CSAGTSALRGTQYF
>TRBV7-9|.|.|TRBJ2-3
TGTGCCTGCAGCTTAGCGCGCACAGATACGCAGTATTTT
CACSLARTDTQYF
>TRBV21-1|few|.|TRBJ2-3
TGTGCCAGCAGCAAAGCGATGGTGGTAGAAAGGGCAGATACGCAGTATTTT
CASSKAMVVERADTQYF
>TRBV6-6|.|.|TRBJ1-2
TGTGCCAGCAGAACCTTTACAGGGTATGGCTACACCTTC
CASRTFTGYGYTF
>TRBV12-3/TRBV12-4|few|TRBD1|TRBJ1-1
TGTGCCAGCACTAACAGGGGGTCTGACACTGAAGCTTTCTTT
CASTNRGSDTEAFF
>TRBV4-1|.|.|TRBJ1-4
TGCGCCAGCAGCACTTACACGGCCATAACTAATGAAAAACTGTTTTTT
CASSTYTAITNEKLFF
>TRBV4-2|.|TRBD2|TRBJ2-2
TGTGCCAGCAGCCAAGATAGGGCCCTCGGAGCGGGAGAAAGTAACGGGGAGCTGTTTTTT
CASSQDRALGAGESNGELFF
>TRBV5-8|once|.|TRBJ1-1
TGTGCCAGCAGCTTGGCGGCGAGTGAAGCTTTCTTT
CASSLAASEAFF
>TRBV7-3|.|.|TRBJ2-1
TGTGCCAGCAGTTCAGGAGGCGAGAGGCAGTTCTTC
CASSSGGERQFF
>TRBV20-1|.|TRBD2|TRBJ2-4
TGCAGTGCTAGTAGGGCTAGCGGGGGAGCCCAAAACATTCAGTACTTC
CSASRASGGAQNIQYF
>TRBV7-2|few|.|TRBJ1-1
TGTGCCAGCAGTCCATGGGGGCAGGAGGTGAACACTGAAGCTTTCTTT
CASSPWGQEVNTEAFF
>TRBV6-1|.|.|TRBJ1-2
TGTGCCAGCAGCGGGACGTCAGAATATGGCTACACCTTC
CASSGTSEYGYTF
>TRBV7-2|.|.|TRBJ2-1
TGTGCCAGCAGCTTAGATTGGGACAACGAAAAGTTCTTC
CASSLDWDNEKFF
>TRBV27|few|.|TRBJ2-3
TGTGCCAGCAACCCGACAGGAAGGACAGATACGCAGTATTTT
CASNPTGRTDTQYF
>TRBV27|.|.|TRBJ1-2
TGTGCCAGCAGTCCCTACCGGGAAGCTAACAATGGCTACACCTTC
CASSPYREANNGYTF
>TRBV10-2|few|.|TRBJ2-1
TGCGCCAGCAGTGTGAGCAGGGGTCCCTACAATGAGCAGTTCTTC
CASSVSRGPYNEQFF
>TRBV20-1|.|.|TRBJ2-2
TGCAGTGCCGGAATAGGCAACACCGGGGAGCTGTTTTTT
CSAGIGNTGELFF
>TRBV5-6|once|.|TRBJ2-1
TGTGCCAGCAGCTTGACCCATGAGCAGTTCTTC
CASSLTHEQFF
>TRBV28|few|.|TRBJ2-1
TGTGCCAGCAGTTTATCACAGCGGATTTCCTACAATGAGCAGTTCTTC
CASSLSQRISYNEQFF
>TRBV7-2|many|TRBD1|TRBJ2-5
TGTGCCAGCAGCTTAGACAGGGGGCTGGGGACCCAGTACTTC
CASSLDRGLGTQYF
>TRBV6-5|.|TRBD1|TRBJ1-5
TGTGCCAGCAGTCGACAGGGGCGGAATCAGCCCCAGCATTTT
CASSRQGRNQPQHF
>TRBV6-2/TRBV6-3|.|TRBD2|TRBJ2-3
TGTGCCAGCAGTTACTCCGGACTAGTGTCGGATACGCAGTATTTT
CASSYSGLVSDTQYF
>TRBV9|few|TRBD2|TRBJ2-1
TGTGCCAGCGCAGCCCGGGTGTTAGCGGGGGCCAATGAGCAGTTCTTC
CASAARVLAGANEQFF
>TRBV4-3|.|.|TRBJ2-7
TGCGCCAGCAGCCAAGATCGCGCAGTTTCCTACGAGCAGTACTTC
CASSQDRAVSYEQYF
>TRBV25-1|.|.|TRBJ2-1
TGTGCCAGTAGTGTACGGGTGACAGCCCTATACAATGAGCAGTTCTTC
CASSVRVTALYNEQFF
>TRBV25-1|.|.|TRBJ1-1
TGTGCCAGCAGTGAATATGCAGGACAAGAAGAAGCTTTCTTT
CASSEYAGQEEAFF
>TRBV3-1|.|TRBD1|TRBJ2-5
TGTGCCAGCAGCCAAGAAGGGACAGTAACTGAGACCCAGTACTTC
CASSQEGTVTETQYF
>TRBV12-3/TRBV12-4|.|.|TRBJ2-1
TGTGCCAGCAGTGCTAGGGGGGGGGACATTGAGCAGTTCTTC
CASSARGGDIEQFF
>TRBV12-3/TRBV12-4|.|.|TRBJ1-5
TGTGCCAGCAGGCTCAGGGGAGCTAATCAGCCCCAGCATTTT
CASRLRGANQPQHF
>TRBV5-4|.|TRBD2|TRBJ2-1
TGTGCCAGCAGAAAAGCGGGGGGGCCCAATGAGCAGTTCTTC
CASRKAGGPNEQFF
>TRBV28|.|.|TRBJ2-7
TGTGCCAGCCTTGGCGTCGTCTCCTACGAGCAGTACTTC
CASLGVVSYEQYF
>TRBV27|.|.|TRBJ1-2
TGTGCCAGCAGTCCAGCGGGAGACGGGATCAATGGCTACACCTTC
CASSPAGDGINGYTF
>TRBV6-2/TRBV6-3|few|.|TRBJ1-4
TGTGCCAGCGGGGAGGCTAATGAAAAACTGTTTTTT
CASGEANEKLFF
>TRBV29-1|once|TRBD1|TRBJ1-1
TGCAGCGTTGAAAATAGGCGGACAGGGAACACTGAAGCTTTCTTT
CSVENRRTGNTEAFF
>TRBV12-5|.|.|TRBJ1-1
TGTGCTAGTGGTTTGACCGGGGCTGATAGGGACACTGAAGCTTTCTTT
CASGLTGADRDTEAFF
>TRBV7-4|.|TRBD1|TRBJ2-4
TGTGCCAGCAGCTTCTTCAGGACAGGCCCTGCCGGGGCCAAAAACATTCAGTACTTC
CASSFFRTGPAGAKNIQYF
>TRBV4-3|.|.|TRBJ2-7
TGCGCCAGCAGCCTTCAACAGGGTAACGACGAGCAGTACTTC
CASSLQQGNDEQYF
>TRBV6-2/TRBV6-3|.|TRBD1|TRBJ1-5
TGTGCCAGCAGTTACCTGACAGGGGGCAATCAGCCCCAGCATTTT
CASSYLTGGNQPQHF
>TRBV12-3/TRBV12-4|.|.|TRBJ2-1
TGTGCCAGCAGTTTGGGTACTCGTAGCTCCTACAATGAGCAGTTCTTC
CASSLGTRSSYNEQFF
>TRBV19|.|TRBD1|TRBJ2-1
TGTGCCAGTAGCCTGGACAGGGGCTATGAGCAGTTCTTC
CASSLDRGYEQFF
>TRBV13|.|TRBD1|TRBJ2-5
TGTGCCAGCAGCTTGTTCCACCTAGAGGGGGCGAGCGAAGAGACCCAGTACTTC
CASSLFHLEGASEETQYF
>TRBV6-6|few|.|TRBJ1-1
TGTGCCAGCAGTTACTCAGGGGCAGTGAACACTGAAGCTTTCTTT
CASSYSGAVNTEAFF
>TRBV20-1|.|.|TRBJ1-1
TGCAGTGCTAGAGTAGGGTCTCGGGGTACAGACACTGAAGCTTTCTTT
CSARVGSRGTDTEAFF
>TRBV29-1|few|TRBD2|TRBJ2-7
TGCAGCGTTGAAGTAGCGGGAGGGCCTAATGAGCAGTACTTC
CSVEVAGGPNEQYF
>TRBV6-2/TRBV6-3|.|.|TRBJ1-5
TGTGCCAGCAGTTACTACCAATCGACAGGCGGTCAGCCCCAGCATTTT
CASSYYQSTGGQPQHF
>TRBV29-1|few|.|TRBJ2-3
TGCAGCGTTACCGGGAACACAGATACGCAGTATTTT
CSVTGNTDTQYF